These T cell receptor beta chains were read from a single sample in a study of T-cell memory formation after mild COVID-19. TCRdb reprocessed the 5' RACE reads with MiXCR, giving one entry per CDR3 protein. The sample contains 550,000 to 600,000 distinct CDR3 sequences, 17% of which appear only once. The sample was PBMCs or a T cell subset sorted from them (not recorded which). These TCRs come from an adult woman who had mild COVID-19 (a few samples of this study predate the infection). Cell type and time point are not known. CDR3s include the opening cysteine and the closing phenylalanine or tryptophan. Fields, in order: V gene, D gene, J gene, clone size, CDR3 protein, CDR3 DNA. D genes are given only for firm matches. Clone size is given for some rows only: seen once, a few or many times, or a class if the clone is expanded.

V gene: TRBV4-3
D gene: TRBD1
J gene: TRBJ2-3
clone size: few
CDR3 protein: CASSPYRGSTDTQYF
CDR3 DNA: TGCGCCAGCAGCCCCTACAGGGGTTCCACAGATACGCAGTATTTT

V gene: TRBV2
D gene: NA
J gene: TRBJ1-4
clone size: NA
CDR3 protein: CASRPTNEKLFF
CDR3 DNA: TGTGCCAGCAGGCCAACTAATGAAAAACTGTTTTTT

V gene: TRBV20-1
D gene: NA
J gene: TRBJ1-3
clone size: NA
CDR3 protein: CRASPPPGNTIYF
CDR3 DNA: TGCAGGGCCTCCCCGCCGCCTGGAAACACCATATATTTT

V gene: TRBV15
D gene: NA
J gene: TRBJ2-7
clone size: few
CDR3 protein: CATSRDSGTGTYEQYF
CDR3 DNA: TGTGCCACCAGCAGAGATAGTGGTACAGGAACCTACGAGCAGTACTTC

V gene: TRBV4-2
D gene: NA
J gene: TRBJ2-7
clone size: many
CDR3 protein: CASSQEVSPPPGPTHHEQYF
CDR3 DNA: TGTGCCAGCAGCCAAGAAGTATCCCCACCCCCGGGTCCTACCCACCACGAGCAGTACTTC

V gene: TRBV20-1
D gene: NA
J gene: TRBJ2-7
clone size: few
CDR3 protein: CSVLLYSYEQYF
CDR3 DNA: TGCAGTGTACTGCTCTACTCCTACGAGCAGTACTTC

V gene: TRBV20-1
D gene: NA
J gene: TRBJ2-5
clone size: NA
CDR3 protein: CSAREASRIGETQYF
CDR3 DNA: TGCAGTGCTAGAGAGGCTAGTAGAATCGGAGAGACCCAGTACTTC

V gene: TRBV5-6
D gene: NA
J gene: TRBJ2-7
clone size: few
CDR3 protein: CASSATGYEQYF
CDR3 DNA: TGTGCCAGCAGCGCGACGGGTTACGAGCAGTACTTC

V gene: TRBV19
D gene: NA
J gene: TRBJ2-1
clone size: NA
CDR3 protein: CASSPDVGPPYNEQFF
CDR3 DNA: TGTGCCAGTAGTCCCGACGTCGGACCCCCCTACAATGAGCAGTTCTTC

V gene: TRBV24-1
D gene: TRBD1
J gene: TRBJ2-1
clone size: few
CDR3 protein: CATGDTGGTHNEQFF
CDR3 DNA: TGTGCCACCGGAGACACAGGGGGAACGCACAATGAGCAGTTCTTC

V gene: TRBV2
D gene: NA
J gene: TRBJ1-1
clone size: NA
CDR3 protein: CASSRQARNTEAFF
CDR3 DNA: TGTGCCAGCAGTCGACAGGCACGAAACACTGAAGCTTTCTTT

V gene: TRBV7-3
D gene: TRBD1
J gene: TRBJ2-2
clone size: NA
CDR3 protein: CASSSQGQSAGELFF
CDR3 DNA: TGTGCCAGCAGCTCACAGGGGCAGTCTGCCGGGGAGCTGTTTTTT

V gene: TRBV29-1
D gene: NA
J gene: TRBJ2-3
clone size: NA
CDR3 protein: CSVVDRGDTQYF
CDR3 DNA: TGCAGCGTTGTGGATAGGGGGGATACGCAGTATTTT

V gene: TRBV5-1
D gene: NA
J gene: TRBJ1-2
clone size: few
CDR3 protein: CASSFVQGLGYGYTF
CDR3 DNA: TGCGCCAGCAGCTTCGTCCAAGGGTTGGGTTACGGCTACACCTTC

V gene: TRBV12-3/TRBV12-4
D gene: NA
J gene: TRBJ1-5
clone size: NA
CDR3 protein: CASSLENRVGQPQHF
CDR3 DNA: TGTGCCAGCAGTTTAGAGAACAGGGTCGGGCAGCCCCAGCATTTT

V gene: TRBV21-1
D gene: NA
J gene: TRBJ1-6
clone size: NA
CDR3 protein: CASSPGGGNSPLHF
CDR3 DNA: TGTGCCAGCAGCCCAGGGGGCGGGAATTCACCCCTCCACTTT

V gene: TRBV12-3/TRBV12-4
D gene: NA
J gene: TRBJ1-2
clone size: medium-sized
CDR3 protein: CASSSRRGAYGYTF
CDR3 DNA: TGTGCCAGCAGTTCACGACGGGGAGCCTATGGCTACACCTTC

V gene: TRBV7-2
D gene: NA
J gene: TRBJ2-1
clone size: NA
CDR3 protein: CASGSGHIYNEQFF
CDR3 DNA: TGTGCCAGCGGGTCGGGCCATATTTACAATGAGCAGTTCTTC

V gene: TRBV6-1
D gene: NA
J gene: TRBJ1-5
clone size: NA
CDR3 protein: CASSDSGNQPQHF
CDR3 DNA: TGTGCCAGCAGTGATAGCGGCAATCAGCCCCAGCATTTT

V gene: TRBV25-1
D gene: NA
J gene: TRBJ1-1
clone size: NA
CDR3 protein: CASSEAGLGVYTEAFF
CDR3 DNA: TGTGCCAGCAGTGAGGCAGGTTTAGGGGTATATACTGAAGCTTTCTTT

V gene: TRBV6-1
D gene: NA
J gene: TRBJ1-1
clone size: few
CDR3 protein: CASKVGVEAFF
CDR3 DNA: TGTGCCAGCAAGGTTGGTGTGGAAGCTTTCTTT

V gene: TRBV20-1
D gene: NA
J gene: TRBJ1-6
clone size: few
CDR3 protein: CSAHQEAYNSPLHF
CDR3 DNA: TGCAGTGCTCACCAGGAGGCGTATAATTCACCCCTCCACTTT

V gene: TRBV27
D gene: NA
J gene: TRBJ2-3
clone size: NA
CDR3 protein: CASSPYSGLGVDTQYF
CDR3 DNA: TGTGCCAGCAGTCCATATTCCGGACTGGGTGTGGATACGCAGTATTTT

V gene: TRBV29-1
D gene: TRBD2
J gene: TRBJ2-1
clone size: few
CDR3 protein: CSVVKRGASEQFF
CDR3 DNA: TGCAGCGTTGTAAAGCGGGGGGCCAGTGAGCAGTTCTTC

V gene: TRBV7-2
D gene: NA
J gene: TRBJ1-2
clone size: NA
CDR3 protein: CASSRESLSGDGYTF
CDR3 DNA: TGTGCCAGCAGTCGCGAGAGCTTGTCAGGGGATGGCTACACCTTC

V gene: TRBV2
D gene: TRBD1
J gene: TRBJ2-7
clone size: NA
CDR3 protein: CASSDRTGYYEQYF
CDR3 DNA: TGTGCCAGCAGTGATAGGACAGGGTACTACGAGCAGTACTTC

V gene: TRBV12-3/TRBV12-4
D gene: NA
J gene: TRBJ1-3
clone size: few
CDR3 protein: CATWVRGRRSGNTIYF
CDR3 DNA: TGTGCCACCTGGGTAAGAGGCAGGCGCTCTGGAAACACCATATATTTT

V gene: TRBV7-3
D gene: TRBD1
J gene: TRBJ2-1
clone size: few
CDR3 protein: CASSVTGVEKFF
CDR3 DNA: TGTGCCAGCAGCGTGACAGGGGTCGAAAAGTTCTTC